A selection of T cell receptor beta chains follows, all from one sample in a study of identical twins. TCRdb reprocessed the 5' RACE reads via MiXCR and lists one record per CDR3 protein. This table has about 530,000 distinct CDR3 sequences, approximately 14% appearing once. The sample was also linked to a second study, of yellow fever vaccine responses in identical twins.

Sequencing input: CD4+ T cells sorted from blood. These receptors all come from a woman under 30 in good health. The CDR3 runs from the conserved cysteine through the conserved F or W.

v_gene	len	j_gene	CDR3aa
TRBV6-1	13	TRBJ2-5	CASRRGRPETQYF
TRBV10-3	15	TRBJ1-5	CAISESDRSNQPQHF
TRBV12-3/TRBV12-4	14	TRBJ2-3	CASSLFVTLDTQYF
TRBV18	13	TRBJ2-2	CASSPQGPGELFF
TRBV6-2/TRBV6-3	14	TRBJ2-3	CASSPSGGTDAQYF
TRBV3-1	15	TRBJ2-1	CASSRRDTRGNEQFF
TRBV7-8	17	TRBJ2-3	CASSLVKSRSQTDTQYF
TRBV11-2	16	TRBJ2-7	CASSPTSGIFSYEQYF
TRBV5-1	15	TRBJ1-1	CASSPEGDRNTEAFF
TRBV20-1	13	TRBJ2-7	CSARLGLIHEQYF
TRBV7-6	17	TRBJ1-6	CASSLGQGWTYNSPLHF
TRBV7-6	15	TRBJ2-2	CASSSGGGNTGELFF